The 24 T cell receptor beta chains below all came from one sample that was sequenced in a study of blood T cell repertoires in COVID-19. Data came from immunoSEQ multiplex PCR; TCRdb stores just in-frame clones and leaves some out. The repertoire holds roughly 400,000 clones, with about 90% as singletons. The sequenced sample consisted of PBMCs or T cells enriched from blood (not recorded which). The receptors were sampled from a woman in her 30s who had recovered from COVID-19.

This CDR3 reads CASPNGLAGKSQETQYF. In DNA, the CDR3 is TGTGCAAGTCCCAATGGACTAGCGGGAAAGAGCCAAGAGACCCAGTACTTC. The chain joins TRBV12-2 to TRBJ2-5; the table's TRBD2 call for D was not verified on the DNA. TRBV12-2 is tagged as a pseudogene. CDR3 length equals 17 residues.

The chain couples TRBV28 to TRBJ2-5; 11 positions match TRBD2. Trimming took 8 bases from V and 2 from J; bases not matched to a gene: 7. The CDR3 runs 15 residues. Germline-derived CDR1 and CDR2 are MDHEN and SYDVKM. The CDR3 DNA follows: TGTGCCAGCGGTACTAGCGGGAGTGGGCAAGAGACCCAGTACTTC. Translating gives CASGTSGSGQETQYF. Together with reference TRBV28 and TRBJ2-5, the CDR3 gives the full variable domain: DVKVTQSSRYLVKRTGEKVFLECVQDMDHENMFWYRQDPGLGLRLIYFSYDVKMKEKGDIPEGYSVSREKKERFSLILESASTNQTSMYLCASGTSGSGQETQYFGPGTRLLVL.

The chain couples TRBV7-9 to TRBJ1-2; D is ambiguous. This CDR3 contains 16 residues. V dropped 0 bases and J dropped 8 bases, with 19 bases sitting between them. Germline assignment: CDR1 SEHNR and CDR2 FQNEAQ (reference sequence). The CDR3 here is CASSLALGRRRQGYTF. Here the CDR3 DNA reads TGTGCCAGCAGCTTAGCGCTTGGGAGACGGCGGCAAGGCTACACCTTC.

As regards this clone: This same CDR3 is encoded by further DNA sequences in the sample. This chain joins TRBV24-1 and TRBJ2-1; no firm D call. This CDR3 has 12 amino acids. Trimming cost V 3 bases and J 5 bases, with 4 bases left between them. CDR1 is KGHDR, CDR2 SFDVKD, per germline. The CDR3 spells CATSDTNNEQFF. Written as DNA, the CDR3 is TGTGCCACCAGTGATACTAACAATGAGCAGTTCTTC.

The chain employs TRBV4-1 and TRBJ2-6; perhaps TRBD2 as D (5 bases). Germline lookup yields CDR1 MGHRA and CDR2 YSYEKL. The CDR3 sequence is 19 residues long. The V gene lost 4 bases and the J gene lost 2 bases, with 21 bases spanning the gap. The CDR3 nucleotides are TGCGCCAGCAGCCCCGACCGTCATTCGGGAAGGGCTGGGGCCAACGTCCTGACTTTC. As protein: CASSPDRHSGRAGANVLTF.

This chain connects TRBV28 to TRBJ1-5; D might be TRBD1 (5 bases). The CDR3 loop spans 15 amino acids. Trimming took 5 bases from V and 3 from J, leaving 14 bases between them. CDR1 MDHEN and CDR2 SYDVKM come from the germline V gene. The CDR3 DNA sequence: TGTGCCAGCAGTCCTAGGACACTGCACAATCAGCCCCAGCATTTT. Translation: CASSPRTLHNQPQHF.

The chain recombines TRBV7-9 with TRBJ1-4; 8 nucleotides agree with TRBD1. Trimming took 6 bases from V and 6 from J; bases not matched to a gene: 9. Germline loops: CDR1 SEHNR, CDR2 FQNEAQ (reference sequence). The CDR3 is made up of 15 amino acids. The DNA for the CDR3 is TGTGCCAGCAGTCCCACCGGGACAGGTGATGAAAAACTGTTTTTT. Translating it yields CASSPTGTGDEKLFF.

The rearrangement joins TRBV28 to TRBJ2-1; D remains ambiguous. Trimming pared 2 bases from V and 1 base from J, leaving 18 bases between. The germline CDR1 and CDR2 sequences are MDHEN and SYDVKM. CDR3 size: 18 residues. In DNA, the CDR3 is TGTGCCAGCAGTTTACCCGCTCGGTTAGCCGGGTCCTACAATGAGCAGTTCTTC. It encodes CASSLPARLAGSYNEQFF.

CDR3 nucleotides: TGTGCCACAACGACAGACCCGAACACTGAAGCTTTCTTT. Encoded protein: CATTTDPNTEAFF. This sequence joins TRBV10-3 and TRBJ1-1; weak D call: TRBD1 (5 bases). The V and J ends lost 10 bases and 1 base respectively, with 13 bases between them. Looked up from germline, CDR1 is ENHRY and CDR2 is SYGVKD. The CDR3 contains 13 residues.

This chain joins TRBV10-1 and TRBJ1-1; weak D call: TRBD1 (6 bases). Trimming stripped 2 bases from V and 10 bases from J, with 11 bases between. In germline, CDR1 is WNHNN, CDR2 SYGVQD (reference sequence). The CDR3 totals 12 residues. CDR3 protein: CASSEKGQRAFF. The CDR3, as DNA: TGCGCCAGCAGTGAGAAGGGACAACGAGCTTTCTTT.

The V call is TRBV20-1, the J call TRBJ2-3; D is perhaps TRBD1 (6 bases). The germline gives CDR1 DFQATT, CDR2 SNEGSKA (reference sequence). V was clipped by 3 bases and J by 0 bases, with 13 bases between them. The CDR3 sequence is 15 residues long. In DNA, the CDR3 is TGCAGTGCTAGTGGACTGGGGGCTAGCACAGATACGCAGTATTTT. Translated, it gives CSASGLGASTDTQYF.

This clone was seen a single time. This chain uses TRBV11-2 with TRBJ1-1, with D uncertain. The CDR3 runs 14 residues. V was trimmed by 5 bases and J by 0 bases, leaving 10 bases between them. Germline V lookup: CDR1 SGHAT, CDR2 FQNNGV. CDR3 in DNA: TGTGCCAGCAGCGCGGATAGAGTGAACACTGAAGCTTTCTTT. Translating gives CASSADRVNTEAFF. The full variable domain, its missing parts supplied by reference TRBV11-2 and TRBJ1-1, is EAGVAQSPRYKIIEKRQSVAFWCNPISGHATLYWYQQILGQGPKLLIQFQNNGVVDDSQLPKDRFSAERLKGVDSTLKIQPAKLEDSAVYLCASSADRVNTEAFFGQGTRLTVV.

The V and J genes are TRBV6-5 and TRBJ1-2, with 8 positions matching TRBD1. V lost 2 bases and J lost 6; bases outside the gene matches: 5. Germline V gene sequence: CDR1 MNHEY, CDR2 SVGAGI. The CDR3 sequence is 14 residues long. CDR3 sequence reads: CASSYRQGTDGYTF. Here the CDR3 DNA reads TGTGCCAGCAGTTACCGACAGGGGACCGATGGCTACACCTTC.

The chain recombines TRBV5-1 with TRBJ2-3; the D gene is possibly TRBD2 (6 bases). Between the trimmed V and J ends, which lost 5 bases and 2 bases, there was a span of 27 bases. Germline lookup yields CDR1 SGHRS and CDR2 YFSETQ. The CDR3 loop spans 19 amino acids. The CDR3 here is CASSLTPGTPLLHTDTQYF. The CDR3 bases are TGCGCCAGCAGTTTGACTCCCGGGACTCCCCTTCTCCACACAGATACGCAGTATTTT.

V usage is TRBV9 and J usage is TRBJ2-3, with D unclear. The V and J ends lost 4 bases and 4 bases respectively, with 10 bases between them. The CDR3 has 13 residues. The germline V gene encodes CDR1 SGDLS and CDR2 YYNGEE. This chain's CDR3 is CASSFRLSDTQYF. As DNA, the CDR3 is TGTGCCAGCAGCTTTCGACTGTCAGATACGCAGTATTTT.

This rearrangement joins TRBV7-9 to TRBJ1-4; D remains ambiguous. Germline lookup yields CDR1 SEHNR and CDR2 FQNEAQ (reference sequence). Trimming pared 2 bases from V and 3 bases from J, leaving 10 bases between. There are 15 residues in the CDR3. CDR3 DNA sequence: TGTGCCAGCAGCTTACTGCGAACCGCTAATGAAAAACTGTTTTTT. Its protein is CASSLLRTANEKLFF.

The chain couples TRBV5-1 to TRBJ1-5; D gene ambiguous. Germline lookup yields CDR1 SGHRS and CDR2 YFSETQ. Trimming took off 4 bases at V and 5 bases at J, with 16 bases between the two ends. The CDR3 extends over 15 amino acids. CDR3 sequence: CASSPGPTGDQPQHF. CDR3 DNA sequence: TGCGCCAGCAGCCCAGGACCCACCGGGGATCAGCCCCAGCATTTT.

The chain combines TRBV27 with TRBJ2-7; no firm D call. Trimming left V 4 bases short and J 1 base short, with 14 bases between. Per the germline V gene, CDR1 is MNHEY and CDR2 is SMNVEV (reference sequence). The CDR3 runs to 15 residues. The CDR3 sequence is CASSSSGSRSYEQYF. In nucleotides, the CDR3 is TGTGCCAGCAGTTCCAGTGGGTCCAGGTCCTACGAGCAGTACTTC.

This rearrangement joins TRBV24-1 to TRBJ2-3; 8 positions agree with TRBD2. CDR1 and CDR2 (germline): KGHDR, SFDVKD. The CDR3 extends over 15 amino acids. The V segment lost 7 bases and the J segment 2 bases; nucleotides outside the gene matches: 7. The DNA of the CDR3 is TGTGCCACCAGGCCTCGGGGGGGCGTCACAGATACGCAGTATTTT. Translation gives CATRPRGGVTDTQYF.

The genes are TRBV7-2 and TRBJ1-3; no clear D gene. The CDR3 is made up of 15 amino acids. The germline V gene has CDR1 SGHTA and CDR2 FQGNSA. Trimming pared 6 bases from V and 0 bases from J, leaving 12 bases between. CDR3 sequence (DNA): TGTGCCAGCAGTCCCGGGGTCTCCTCTGGAAACACCATATATTTT. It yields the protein CASSPGVSSGNTIYF.

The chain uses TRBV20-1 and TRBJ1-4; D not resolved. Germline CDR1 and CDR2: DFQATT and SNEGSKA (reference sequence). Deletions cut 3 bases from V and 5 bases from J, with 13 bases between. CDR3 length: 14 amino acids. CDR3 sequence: CSASQRGLNEKLFF. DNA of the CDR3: TGCAGTGCTAGTCAAAGAGGTTTAAATGAAAAACTGTTTTTT.

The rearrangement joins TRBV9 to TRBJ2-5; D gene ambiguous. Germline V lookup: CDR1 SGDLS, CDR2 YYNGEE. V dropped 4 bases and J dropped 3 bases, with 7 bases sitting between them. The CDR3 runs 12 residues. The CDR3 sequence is CASSYREETQYF. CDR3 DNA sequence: TGTGCCAGCAGCTATCGAGAAGAGACCCAGTACTTC. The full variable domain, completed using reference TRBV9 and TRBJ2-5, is DSGVTQTPKHLITATGQRVTLRCSPRSGDLSVYWYQQSLDQGLQFLIQYYNGEERAKGNILERFSAQQFPDLHSELNLSSLELGDSALYFCASSYREETQYFGPGTRLLVL.

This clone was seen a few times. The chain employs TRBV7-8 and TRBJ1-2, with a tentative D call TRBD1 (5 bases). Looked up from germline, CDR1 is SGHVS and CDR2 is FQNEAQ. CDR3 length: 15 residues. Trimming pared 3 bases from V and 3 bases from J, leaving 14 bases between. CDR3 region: CASSFSTVWDYGYTF. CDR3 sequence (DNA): TGTGCCAGCAGCTTCTCGACAGTGTGGGACTATGGCTACACCTTC.

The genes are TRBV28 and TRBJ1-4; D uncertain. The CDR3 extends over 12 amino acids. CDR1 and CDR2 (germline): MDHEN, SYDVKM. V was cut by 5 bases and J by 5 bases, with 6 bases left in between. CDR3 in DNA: TGTGCCAGCAGTCGGTCAAATGAAAAACTGTTTTTT. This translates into CASSRSNEKLFF. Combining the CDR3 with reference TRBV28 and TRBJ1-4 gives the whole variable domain DVKVTQSSRYLVKRTGEKVFLECVQDMDHENMFWYRQDPGLGLRLIYFSYDVKMKEKGDIPEGYSVSREKKERFSLILESASTNQTSMYLCASSRSNEKLFFGSGTQLSVL.